This record covers a single TCR beta chain. TCRdb analysed the 5' RACE reads with MiXCR anew, one entry per CDR3 protein. The data show 200,000 to 250,000 distinct CDR3 sequences, 3% to 4% seen once. This record comes from a study of T cells after yellow fever vaccination. Germline loops: CDR1 KGHDR, CDR2 SFDVKD. V lost 6 bases to trimming and J lost 3 bases; unmatched junction nucleotides: 3. CDR3 size: 15 residues. The sequence came from a man between 18 and 35 years old who received the YFV17D yellow fever vaccine. The starting material was CD4+ T cells sorted from PBMCs, obtained 10 days after the yellow fever booster vaccination. The chain employs TRBV24-1 and TRBJ2-3, with 12 bases fitting TRBD1. The CDR3 DNA is TGTGCCACCAGTCCGGGACAGGGGGCAACAGATACGCAGTATTTT. It codes for CATSPGQGATDTQYF.